This T cell receptor (beta chain) appears in the sequencing data of a study of T cell repertoires in cytomegalovirus infection. At the level of the study: From public TCR beta signatures came an indication of both CMV infection and matching HLA type.

This clonotype was counted between two and nine times. What it binds is unknown. The germline CDR1 and CDR2 sequences are MNHEY and SMNVEV (reference sequence). The CDR3 runs 15 residues. Trimming took off 10 bases at V and 2 bases at J, with 21 bases between the two ends. The study's findings and limits: Dominating the ex vivo response were HLA-C-restricted CMV-specific TCR beta clonotypes. Frequencies of public TCR beta families were cumulated, and this identified carriers of CMV plus the relevant HLA.

TCRdb re-called the reads with MiXCR, one entry per CDR3 protein. The sample shows over 200,000 distinct CDR3 sequences, roughly 13% of them seen only once. This sequence originates from a human donor in good health (CMV status not recorded). Some clones in this sample may be carry-over from other donors' samples. The chain joins TRBV27 to TRBJ2-7, with a possible D match to TRBD1 (6 bases). What was sequenced was PBMCs. CDR3 DNA: TGTGCCACCAAGACTTTGAACAGGGAGACCTACGAGCAGTACTTC. Amino acid sequence: CATKTLNRETYEQYF.